The clone carrying this TCR beta chain has a count of ten or more. Antigen specificity is unknown. This sample stems from a study of shared clonotypes between healthy human individuals. Study-level findings and limits: It was the few donors that limited the genetic and exposure-history diversity represented.

Produced via immunoSEQ multiplex PCR; TCRdb's table is partial and in-frame only. The sample consists of approximately 350,000 clones, around two thirds of them appearing once. In germline, CDR1 is SGHNT, CDR2 YYREEE (reference sequence). The trim removed 1 base at V and 7 bases at J, leaving 5 bases unmatched. This CDR3 contains 14 residues. This receptor was taken from a man aged 25 to 40 in good health. The specimen sequenced was memory CD4+ T cells sorted from blood. Subset specified: CD45RA-negative fraction. The chain joins TRBV5-4 to TRBJ1-2, with 9 bases that match TRBD1. The CDR3 DNA reads as TGTGCCAGCAGCTTGCGACAGGGGGAAAGTGGCTACACCTTC. Translated, it gives CASSLRQGESGYTF.